This T cell receptor beta chain was recorded in a study of T cells after posttransplantation cyclophosphamide. Points from the study as a whole: Tissue-infiltrating T cells from skin or gut overlapped little with blood T cells.

V gave up 6 bases and J gave up 0 bases, with 14 bases separating them. Germline V gene data show CDR1 as SGHTA and CDR2 as FQGNSA. The CDR3 totals 15 residues. Using immunoSEQ multiplex PCR, the repertoire was profiled, and TCRdb retains in-frame clones only, with some absent. The data hold some 15,000 clones, with around 80% observed a single time. Control samples came 1 year after myeloablative marrow transplants with methotrexate plus calcineurin inhibitor. As regards this clone: The target antigen is unknown.

The source material was PBMCs, sampled around 59 weeks after allogeneic stem cell transplant with calcineurin inhibitor and methotrexate. This chain joins TRBV7-2 and TRBJ1-1; a weak D match, TRBD1 (5 bases). The source of this sequence is a young adult male patient who received an allogeneic stem cell transplant from an unrelated donor, was CMV-positive, and had acute and chronic GVHD. Some T cells may be the graft donor's. The CDR3, as DNA: TGTGCCAGCAGTTTGGGGGGGTATTTGAACACTGAAGCTTTCTTT. Protein: CASSLGGYLNTEAFF.